This TCR beta chain comes out of a study of CD8 T cells in ankylosing spondylitis. This CDR3 has 14 amino acids. Per the germline V gene, CDR1 is ENHRY and CDR2 is SYGVKD. The ends were cut back, 3 bases at V and 1 base at J, with 9 bases in the middle. TCRdb re-derived calls from the 5' RACE reads in MiXCR, one entry per CDR3 protein. The data hold approximately 240,000 distinct CDR3 sequences, with approximately 10% observed a single time. This clonotype was counted at least ten times. The TCR was taken from a male donor with ankylosing spondylitis or in good health (not recorded which). V usage is TRBV10-3 and J usage is TRBJ2-5; D might be TRBD1 (6 bases). What was sequenced was blood, either unsorted or a sorted T cell fraction (not recorded which). The CDR3: CAISDQGIQETQYF. The CDR3 coding sequence is TGTGCCATCAGTGACCAGGGGATCCAAGAGACCCAGTACTTC.